The rows below give T cell receptor beta chains drawn from one sample of a study of radiotherapy plus CTLA-4 blockade in lung cancer. The table came from immunoSEQ multiplex PCR; TCRdb's copy has only in-frame clones and leaves some out. The table includes 90,000 to 100,000 clones, 65% to 75% detected once. Here the sequenced sample was peripheral blood, taken from a patient treated with radiotherapy plus ipilimumab. The receptors here all came from a human donor with non-small cell lung cancer who had a partial response to radiotherapy plus ipilimumab. Some clones in this sample may be carry-over from other donors' samples. Both conserved end residues are trimmed from each CDR3. D genes are given only for firm matches.

TRBJ2-7 | NA | TRBV4-2 | ASSQSWQGGYEQY
TRBJ2-3 | NA | TRBV5-6 | ASSTTSTDTQY
TRBJ1-5 | NA | TRBV19 | ASIKDRNSNQPQH
TRBJ1-2 | NA | TRBV4-2 | ASSHGPAGNNYGYT
TRBJ2-1 | TRBD2 | TRBV4-1 | ASSQGGGRDNEQF
TRBJ2-7 | TRBD2 | TRBV11-2 | ASSPPRAGVREQY
TRBJ2-4 | TRBD2 | TRBV28 | ASSPQGLAGGVAKNIQY
TRBJ2-3 | NA | TRBV6-1 | ASSTTVSDTQY
TRBJ1-2 | TRBD1 | TRBV28 | ASSLHRQGFGYT
TRBJ1-1 | TRBD1 | TRBV9 | ASSPGQGLPVSEAF
TRBJ2-3 | NA | TRBV29-1 | SVISEFTDTQY
TRBJ2-5 | NA | TRBV7-9 | ASSLDGHRQETQY
TRBJ1-1 | NA | TRBV11-2 | ASSLLGGRTEAF
TRBJ1-1 | TRBD1 | TRBV7-8 | ASSLATGEAAF
TRBJ2-1 | TRBD2 | TRBV5-1 | ASTPGLAYNEQF
TRBJ1-5 | NA | TRBV6-6 | ASSYTGNNQPQH
TRBJ1-6 | NA | TRBV7-6 | ASSSTQGNSPLH
TRBJ2-2 | NA | TRBV2 | ASSAGTLNTGELF
TRBJ2-7 | TRBD2 | TRBV11-2 | ASRLAGTSSYEQY
TRBJ2-7 | TRBD1 | TRBV6-6 | ASSYSRQGAAYEQY
TRBJ2-1 | TRBD2 | TRBV19 | ASSIELAAYNEQF
TRBJ2-5 | TRBD2 | TRBV5-1 | ASRVAGKETQY
TRBJ2-3 | NA | TRBV7-3 | ASSLGGMADTQY
TRBJ1-4 | NA | TRBV28 | ASRPRAGERDEKLF
TRBJ2-1 | NA | TRBV5-6 | ASSSRGLSNEQF
TRBJ2-7 | TRBD1 | TRBV6-5 | ASSYSTGGGYEQY
TRBJ2-5 | TRBD2 | TRBV7-2 | ASSLRPSGRGGTQY
TRBJ2-7 | TRBD2 | TRBV4-3 | ASSQDRPSSGDSYEQY
TRBJ2-5 | TRBD1 | TRBV7-2 | ASSRRRQGDQETQY
TRBJ2-4 | NA | TRBV19 | ASLGDIQY
TRBJ2-7 | TRBD2 | TRBV15 | ATSRDLASGSYEQY
TRBJ2-1 | TRBD2 | TRBV7-9 | ASSLGGGGSYEQF
TRBJ2-7 | TRBD1 | TRBV6-4 | ASSAGQVRSGNYEQY
TRBJ2-1 | TRBD2 | TRBV2 | ASSENSGVWAEQF
TRBJ2-1 | NA | TRBV7-3 | ASSSGPNPNEQF
NA | NA | TRBV18 | ASSRDRYEQY
TRBJ2-5 | TRBD2 | TRBV19 | ASSITSGQETQY
TRBJ2-5 | TRBD2 | TRBV5-4 | ASSTGLAGGTETQY
TRBJ2-1 | NA | TRBV25-1 | ASSERVNNEQF
TRBJ2-1 | TRBD2 | TRBV13 | ASSSAGTRFNEQF
TRBJ2-7 | TRBD2 | TRBV27 | ASSLSGRWGEQY
TRBJ1-1 | NA | TRBV5-4 | ASSPRAWANTEAF